The 10 T cell receptor beta chains listed next were all sequenced from one sample in a study of T cell repertoires in aging, cancer and after chemotherapy (dated by TCRdb to between 2018 and 2021). The sequencer was an Illumina MiSeq. Rearranged TRB sequences spanning V, D and J segments were amplified in a multiplex touch-down PCR with a mixed TRB-A/B primer pool. TCRdb itself trimmed the public reads at Q25 with fastp, ran MiXCR and retained productive beta chains. Rows with a matching CDR3 protein are joined into one entry that keeps the most common DNA and genes. This sample is represented by about 3,000 distinct CDR3 sequences; roughly a fifth of them were singletons. The ten largest account for approximately 3% of the sample. Genomic DNA extracted from peripheral blood, rather than sorted cells or RNA, was used as the source for amplification of TCR beta rearrangements. Material for sequencing was blood. All receptors come from a human donor with a solid tumor.

Relative to its sample, this clonotype is medium-sized. This chain joins TRBV6-5 and TRBJ1-4; TRBD1 is a possible D gene (5 bases). Germline lookup yields CDR1 MNHEY and CDR2 SVGAGI. Trimming took 2 bases from V and 4 from J, leaving 17 bases between them. The CDR3 spans 17 residues. Written as DNA, the CDR3 is TGTGCCAGCAGTTACACGACTCCGCGGGGGGATAATGAAAAACTGTTTTTT. Amino acids: CASSYTTPRGDNEKLFF.

Only a few counts were recorded for this clonotype. The chain recombines TRBV5-4 with TRBJ2-7, with D unresolved. The germline CDR1 and CDR2 sequences are SGHNT and YYREEE (reference sequence). CDR3 length equals 14 residues. The V and J ends lost 0 bases and 5 bases respectively, with 12 bases between them. As DNA, the CDR3 is TGTGCCAGCAGCTTGGTTGGAACCCCCCACGAGCAGTACTTC. Translated: CASSLVGTPHEQYF.

Within the sample, this clonotype is medium-sized. The chain joins TRBV7-6 to TRBJ2-1; 10 bases are a match to TRBD1. CDR3 length equals 17 residues. Germline V gives CDR1 SGHVS, CDR2 FNYEAQ. Trimming cost V 1 base and J 2 bases; bases outside gene matches: 5. CDR3 sequence reads: CASSLEAGQGPYNEQFF. In nucleotides, the CDR3 is TGTGCCAGCAGCTTAGAAGCGGGACAGGGGCCCTACAATGAGCAGTTCTTC. The full variable domain, with the rest looked up from reference TRBV7-6 and TRBJ2-1, is GAGVSQSPRYKVTKRGQDVALRCDPISGHVSLYWYRQALGQGPEFLTYFNYEAQQDKSGLPNDRFSAERPEGSISTLTIQRTEQRDSAMYRCASSLEAGQGPYNEQFFGPGTRLTVL.

In its sample, this clonotype ranks as medium-sized. This chain links TRBV20-1 with TRBJ1-2; D remains ambiguous. CDR1 and CDR2 from the germline V gene are DFQATT and SNEGSKA (reference sequence). Trimming removed 6 bases at V and 4 bases at J, with 18 bases between. CDR3 length: 14 amino acids. The CDR3 DNA sequence: TGCAGTGCCTCCCCCGGCCTCCGAGGCTATGGCTACACCTTC. Amino acid sequence: CSASPGLRGYGYTF.

A few counts support this clonotype. The rearrangement links TRBV27 to TRBJ2-3; 13 bases agree with TRBD2. Germline V gene data show CDR1 as MNHEY and CDR2 as SMNVEV (reference sequence). CDR3 length equals 15 residues. The V and J ends lost 4 bases and 6 bases, in that order; junction bases with no gene match: 4. CDR3 DNA: TGTGCCAGCAGTTCCGGGACTAGCGGGGCGGATACGCAGTATTTT. It yields the protein CASSSGTSGADTQYF.

By its share, this clonotype is medium-sized. This chain uses TRBV6-1 with TRBJ1-1; D unclear. The V gene's germline CDR1 is MNHNS and CDR2 SASEGT. CDR3 length equals 15 residues. Trimming took 2 bases from V and 0 from J, leaving 10 bases between them. The CDR3 protein is CASSESVGMNTEAFF. CDR3 nucleotide sequence: TGTGCCAGCAGTGAATCTGTCGGCATGAACACTGAAGCTTTCTTT.

Within the sample, this clonotype is large. The chain combines TRBV7-2 with TRBJ1-2, with D maybe TRBD1 (6 bases). V lost 4 bases, J lost 4 bases, and 13 bases lay in between. The CDR3 is 14 amino acids. Germline CDR1 reads SGHTA; CDR2 reads FQGNSA. The CDR3 loop reads CASSSGQTIYGYTF. The CDR3 nucleotides read TGTGCCAGCAGCTCCGGACAGACCATCTATGGCTACACCTTC.

The V and J genes are TRBV4-2 and TRBJ1-2; D unresolved. Per germline, CDR1 LGHNA and CDR2 YNFKEQ. V dropped 1 base and J dropped 4 bases, with 19 bases sitting between them. The CDR3 extends over 17 amino acids. In nucleotides, the CDR3 is TGTGCCAGCAGCCAAGGGTTGCTAGGGAATTTAGGCTATGGCTACACCTTC. It specifies CASSQGLLGNLGYGYTF.

Notes on this clonotype: A much larger clone differs by one base, so this may be a read error. This chain links TRBV6-5 with TRBJ1-4, with D perhaps TRBD1 (6 bases). Germline V gene lookup returns CDR1 MNHEY and CDR2 SVGAGI. CDR3 length: 15 residues. CDR3 DNA sequence: TGTGCCAGCAGTACCGGACAGCCAAATAACGGGGATCTGATTTTT. Its protein is CASSTGQPNNGDLIF.

The V gene is TRBV27, the J gene TRBJ2-3; 7 positions agree with TRBD2. There are 19 residues in the CDR3. Germline CDR1 MNHEY, CDR2 SMNVEV (reference sequence). J was trimmed by 1 base and V by 1 base; bases with no gene match: 14. CDR3 bases: TGTGCCAGCAGTTTATATGCCCCAATGGCGGGGGTCGGCACAGATACGCAGTATTTT. Its protein is CASSLYAPMAGVGTDTQYF.